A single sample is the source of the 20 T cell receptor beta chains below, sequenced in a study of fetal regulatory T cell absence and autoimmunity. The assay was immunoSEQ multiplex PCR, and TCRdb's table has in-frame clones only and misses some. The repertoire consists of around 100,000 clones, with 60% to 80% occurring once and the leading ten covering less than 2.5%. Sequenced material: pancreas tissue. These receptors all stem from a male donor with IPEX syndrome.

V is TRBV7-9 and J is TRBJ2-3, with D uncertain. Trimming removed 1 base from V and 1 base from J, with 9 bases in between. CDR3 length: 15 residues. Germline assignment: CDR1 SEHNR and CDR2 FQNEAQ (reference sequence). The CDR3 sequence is CASSLGRFRTDTQYF. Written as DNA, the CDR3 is TGTGCCAGCAGCTTAGGACGATTCCGCACAGATACGCAGTATTTT.

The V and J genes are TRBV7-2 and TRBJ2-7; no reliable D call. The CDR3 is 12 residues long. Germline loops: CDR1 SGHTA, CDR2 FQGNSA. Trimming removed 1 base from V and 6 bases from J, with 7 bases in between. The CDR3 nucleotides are TGTGCCAGCAGCTTAGACTTTCCCGAGCAGTACTTC. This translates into CASSLDFPEQYF.

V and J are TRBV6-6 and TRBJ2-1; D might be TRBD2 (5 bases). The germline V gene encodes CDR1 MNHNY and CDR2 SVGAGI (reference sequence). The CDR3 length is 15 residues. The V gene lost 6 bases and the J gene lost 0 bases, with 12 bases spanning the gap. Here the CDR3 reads CASRNGMSSYNEQFF. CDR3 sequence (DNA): TGTGCCAGCAGGAACGGGATGAGCTCCTACAATGAGCAGTTCTTC.

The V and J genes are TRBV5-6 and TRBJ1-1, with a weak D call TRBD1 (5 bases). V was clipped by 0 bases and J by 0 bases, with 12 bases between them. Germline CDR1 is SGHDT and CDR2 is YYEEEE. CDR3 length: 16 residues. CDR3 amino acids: CASSLVGGVMNTEAFF. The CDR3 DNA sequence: TGTGCCAGCAGCTTGGTTGGGGGGGTCATGAACACTGAAGCTTTCTTT.

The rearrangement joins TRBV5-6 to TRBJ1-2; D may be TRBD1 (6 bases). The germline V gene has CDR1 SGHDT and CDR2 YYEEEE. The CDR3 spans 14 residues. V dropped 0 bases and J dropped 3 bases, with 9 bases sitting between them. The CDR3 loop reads CASSLDRVDYGYTF. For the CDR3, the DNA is TGTGCCAGCAGCTTGGACAGGGTCGACTATGGCTACACCTTC.

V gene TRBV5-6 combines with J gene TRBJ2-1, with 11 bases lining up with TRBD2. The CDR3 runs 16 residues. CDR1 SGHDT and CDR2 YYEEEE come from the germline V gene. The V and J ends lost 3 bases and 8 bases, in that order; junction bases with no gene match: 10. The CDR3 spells CASSSLTSGIVYEQFF. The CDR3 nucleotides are TGTGCCAGCAGCTCCTTGACTAGCGGGATTGTGTATGAGCAGTTCTTC.

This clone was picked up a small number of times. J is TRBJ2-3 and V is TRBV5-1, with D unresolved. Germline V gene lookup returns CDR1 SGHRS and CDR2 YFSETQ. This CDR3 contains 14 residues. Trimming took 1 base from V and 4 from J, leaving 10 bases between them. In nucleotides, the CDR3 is TGCGCCAGCAGCTTGAGCGCCAACCCAGATACGCAGTATTTT. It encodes CASSLSANPDTQYF.

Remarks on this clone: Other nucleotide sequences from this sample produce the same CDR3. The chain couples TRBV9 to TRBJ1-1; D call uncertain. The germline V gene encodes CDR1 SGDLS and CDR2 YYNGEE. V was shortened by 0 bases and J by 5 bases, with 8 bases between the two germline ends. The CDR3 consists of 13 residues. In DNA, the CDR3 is TGTGCCAGCAGCGTAGGTGGGAGTACTGAAGCTTTCTTT. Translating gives CASSVGGSTEAFF.

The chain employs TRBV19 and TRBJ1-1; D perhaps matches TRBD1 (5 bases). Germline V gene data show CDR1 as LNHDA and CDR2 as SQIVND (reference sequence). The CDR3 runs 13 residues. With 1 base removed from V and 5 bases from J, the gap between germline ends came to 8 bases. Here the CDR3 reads CASSIGDLTEAFF. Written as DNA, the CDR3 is TGTGCCAGTAGTATAGGGGACCTGACTGAAGCTTTCTTT.

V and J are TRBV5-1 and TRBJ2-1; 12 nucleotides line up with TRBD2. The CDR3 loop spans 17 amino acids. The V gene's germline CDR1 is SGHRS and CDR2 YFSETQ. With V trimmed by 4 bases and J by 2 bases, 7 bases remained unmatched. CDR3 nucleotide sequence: TGCGCCAGCAGCGCTGAACTAGCGGGAGGCCCCTACAATGAGCAGTTCTTC. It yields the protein CASSAELAGGPYNEQFF.

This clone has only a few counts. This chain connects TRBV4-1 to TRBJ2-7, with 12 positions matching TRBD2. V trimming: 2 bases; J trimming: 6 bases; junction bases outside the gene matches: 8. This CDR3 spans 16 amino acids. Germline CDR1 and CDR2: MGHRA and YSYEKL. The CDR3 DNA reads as TGCGCCAGCAGCCAAAGCGTGACTAGCGGGAGAGGCGAGCAGTACTTC. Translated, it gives CASSQSVTSGRGEQYF.

The CDR3, as DNA: TGTGCCAGTAGTATAGTTTGGCTAGCGGGGGGGCCCCCCTACAATGAGCAGTTCTTC. It yields the protein CASSIVWLAGGPPYNEQFF. This chain uses TRBV19 with TRBJ2-1; TRBD2 agrees at 12 bases. This CDR3 is 19 amino acids long. CDR1 LNHDA and CDR2 SQIVND come from the germline V gene (reference sequence). V lost 1 base to trimming and J lost 2 bases; unmatched junction nucleotides: 9.

The CDR3 DNA follows: TGTGCCAGCAGCGTTTCCTTGTCTGGCGGGGGGGCCAATGAGCAGTTCTTC. It is translated as CASSVSLSGGGANEQFF. This rearrangement joins TRBV13 to TRBJ2-1; 9 bases map to TRBD2. CDR1 and CDR2 from the germline V gene are PRHDT and FYEKMQ (reference sequence). The CDR3 runs 17 residues. V shed 5 bases and J 6 bases; nucleotides not matched to a gene: 14. The variable domain in full, with the rest retrieved from reference TRBV13 and TRBJ2-1, is AAGVIQSPRHLIKEKRETATLKCYPIPRHDTVYWYQQGPGQDPQFLISFYEKMQSDKGSIPDRFSAQQFSDYHSELNMSSLELGDSALYFCASSVSLSGGGANEQFFGPGTRLTVL.

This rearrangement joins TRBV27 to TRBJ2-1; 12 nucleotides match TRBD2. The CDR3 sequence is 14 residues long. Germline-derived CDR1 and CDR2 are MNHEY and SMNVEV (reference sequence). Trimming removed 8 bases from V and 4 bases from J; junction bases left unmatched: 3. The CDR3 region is CASGLAGGYNEQFF. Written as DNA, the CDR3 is TGTGCCAGCGGGCTAGCGGGGGGGTACAATGAGCAGTTCTTC.

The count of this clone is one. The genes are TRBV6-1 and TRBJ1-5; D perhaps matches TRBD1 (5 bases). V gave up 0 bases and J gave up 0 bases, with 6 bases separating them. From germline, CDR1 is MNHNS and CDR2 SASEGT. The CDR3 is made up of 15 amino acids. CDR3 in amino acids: CASSEAGDSNQPQHF. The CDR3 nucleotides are TGTGCCAGCAGTGAAGCAGGGGATAGCAATCAGCCCCAGCATTTT.

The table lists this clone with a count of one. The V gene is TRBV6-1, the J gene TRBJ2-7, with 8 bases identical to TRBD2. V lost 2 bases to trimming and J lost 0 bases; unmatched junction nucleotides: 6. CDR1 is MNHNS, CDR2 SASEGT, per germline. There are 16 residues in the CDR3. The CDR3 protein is CASSEKAGTSSYEQYF. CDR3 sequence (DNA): TGTGCCAGCAGTGAAAAGGCCGGGACTAGCTCCTACGAGCAGTACTTC.

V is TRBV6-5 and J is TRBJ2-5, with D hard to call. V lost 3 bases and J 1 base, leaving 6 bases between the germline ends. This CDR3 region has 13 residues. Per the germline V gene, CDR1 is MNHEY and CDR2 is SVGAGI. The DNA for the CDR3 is TGTGCCAGCAGTTATCCAGGCCAAGAGACCCAGTACTTC. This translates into CASSYPGQETQYF.

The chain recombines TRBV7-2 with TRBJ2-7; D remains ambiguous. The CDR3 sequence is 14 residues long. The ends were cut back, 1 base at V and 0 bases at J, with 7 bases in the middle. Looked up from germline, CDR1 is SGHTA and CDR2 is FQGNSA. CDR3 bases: TGTGCCAGCAGCTTAGGTCGCAGCTCCTACGAGCAGTACTTC. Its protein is CASSLGRSSYEQYF.

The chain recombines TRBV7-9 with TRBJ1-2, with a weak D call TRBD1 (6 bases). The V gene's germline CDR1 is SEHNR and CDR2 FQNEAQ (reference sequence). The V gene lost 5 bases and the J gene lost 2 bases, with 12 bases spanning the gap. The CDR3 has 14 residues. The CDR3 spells CASSHRASNYGYTF. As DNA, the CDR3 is TGTGCCAGCAGCCACAGGGCGTCCAACTATGGCTACACCTTC.

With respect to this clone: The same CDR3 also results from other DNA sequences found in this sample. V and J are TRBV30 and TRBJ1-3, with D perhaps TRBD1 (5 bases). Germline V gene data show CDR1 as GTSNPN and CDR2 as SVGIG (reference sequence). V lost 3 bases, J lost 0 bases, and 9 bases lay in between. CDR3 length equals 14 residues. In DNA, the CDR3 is TGTGCCTGGAGCTGGGGGGGCTCTGGAAACACCATATATTTT. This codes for CAWSWGGSGNTIYF.